This T cell receptor beta chain was found in a study of blood T cell repertoires in COVID-19. Profiled with immunoSEQ multiplex PCR; TCRdb holds only in-frame clones, not every one. The sample has almost 400,000 clones, 88% seen once. A single count supports this clone. Looked up from germline, CDR1 is SNHLY and CDR2 is FYNNEI. V shed 7 bases and J 6 bases; nucleotides not matched to a gene: 2. The length of the CDR3 is 13 residues. Which cohort a participant joined came from the clinical history participants gave. The chain is built from TRBV2 and TRBJ2-2; 10 nucleotides agree with TRBD2. The sample was PBMCs or T cells enriched from blood (not recorded which). The clonotype comes from a woman aged 25 to 39 with acute COVID-19. The CDR3 bases are TGTGCCAGCAAGAGCGGGGGGGCCGGGGAGCTGTTTTTT. Its protein is CASKSGGAGELFF.